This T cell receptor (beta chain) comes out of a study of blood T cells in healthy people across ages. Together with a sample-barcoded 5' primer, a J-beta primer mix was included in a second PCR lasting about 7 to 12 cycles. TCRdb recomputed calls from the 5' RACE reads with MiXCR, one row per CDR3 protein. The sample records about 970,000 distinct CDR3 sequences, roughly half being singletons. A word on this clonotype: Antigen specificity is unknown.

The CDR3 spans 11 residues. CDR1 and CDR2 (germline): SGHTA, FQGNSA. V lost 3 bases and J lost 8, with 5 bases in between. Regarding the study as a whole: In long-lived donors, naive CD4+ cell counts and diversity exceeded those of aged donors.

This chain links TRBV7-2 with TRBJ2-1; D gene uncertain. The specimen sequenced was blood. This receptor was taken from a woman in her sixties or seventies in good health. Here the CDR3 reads CASSFIDEQFF. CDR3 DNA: TGTGCCAGCAGCTTCATTGATGAGCAGTTCTTC.